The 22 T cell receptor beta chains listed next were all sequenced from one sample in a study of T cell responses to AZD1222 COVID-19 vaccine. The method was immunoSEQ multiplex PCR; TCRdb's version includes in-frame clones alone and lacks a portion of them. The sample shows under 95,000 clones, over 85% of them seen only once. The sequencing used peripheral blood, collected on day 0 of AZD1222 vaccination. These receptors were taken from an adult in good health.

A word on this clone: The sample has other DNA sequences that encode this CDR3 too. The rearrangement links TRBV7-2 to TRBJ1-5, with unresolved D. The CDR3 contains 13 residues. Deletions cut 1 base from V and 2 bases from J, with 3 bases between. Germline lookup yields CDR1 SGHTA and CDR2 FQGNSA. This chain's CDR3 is CASSLGRNQPQHF. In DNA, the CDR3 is TGTGCCAGCAGCTTAGGTCGCAATCAGCCCCAGCATTTT.

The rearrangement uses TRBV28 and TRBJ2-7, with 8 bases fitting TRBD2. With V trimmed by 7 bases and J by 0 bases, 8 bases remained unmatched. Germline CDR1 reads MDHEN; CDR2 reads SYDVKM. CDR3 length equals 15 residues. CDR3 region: CASTSAGRASYEQYF. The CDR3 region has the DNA TGTGCCAGCACCTCCGCCGGGAGGGCCTCCTACGAGCAGTACTTC.

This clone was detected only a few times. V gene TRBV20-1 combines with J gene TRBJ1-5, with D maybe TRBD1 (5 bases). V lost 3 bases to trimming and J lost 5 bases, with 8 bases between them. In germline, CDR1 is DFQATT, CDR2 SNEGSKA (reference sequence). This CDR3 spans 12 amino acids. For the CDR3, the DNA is TGCAGTGCTAGTAGGGGCCATCAGCCCCAGCATTTT. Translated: CSASRGHQPQHF.

The DNA for the CDR3 is TGTGCCAGCACCGGCGGGGGCTGGAGCACTGAAGCTTTCTTT. This encodes CASTGGGWSTEAFF. This chain uses TRBV28 with TRBJ1-1; weak D call: TRBD1 (6 bases). Trimming took off 7 bases at V and 4 bases at J, with 16 bases between the two ends. Germline assignment: CDR1 MDHEN and CDR2 SYDVKM. The CDR3 runs 14 residues.

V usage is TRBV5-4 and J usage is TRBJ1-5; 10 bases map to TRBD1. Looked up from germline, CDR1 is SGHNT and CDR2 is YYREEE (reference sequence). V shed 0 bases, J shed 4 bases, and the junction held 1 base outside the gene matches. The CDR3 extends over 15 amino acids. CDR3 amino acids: CASSLGGQGNQPQHF. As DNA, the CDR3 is TGTGCCAGCAGCTTGGGGGGACAGGGGAATCAGCCCCAGCATTTT.

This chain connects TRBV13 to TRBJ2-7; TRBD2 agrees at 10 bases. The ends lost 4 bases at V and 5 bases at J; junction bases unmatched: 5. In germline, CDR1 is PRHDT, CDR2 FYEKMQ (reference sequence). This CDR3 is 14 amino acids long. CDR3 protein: CASSYPSGSDEQYF. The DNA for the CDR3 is TGTGCCAGCAGCTACCCTAGCGGGAGTGACGAGCAGTACTTC.

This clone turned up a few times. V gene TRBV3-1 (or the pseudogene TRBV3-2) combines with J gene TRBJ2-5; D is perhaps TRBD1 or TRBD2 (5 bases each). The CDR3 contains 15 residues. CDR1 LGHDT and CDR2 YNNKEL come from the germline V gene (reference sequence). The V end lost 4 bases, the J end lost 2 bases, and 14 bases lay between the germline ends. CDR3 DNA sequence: TGTGCCAGCAGCCTAGCCGGGTGGGGGCAAGAGACCCAGTACTTC. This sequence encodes CASSLAGWGQETQYF.

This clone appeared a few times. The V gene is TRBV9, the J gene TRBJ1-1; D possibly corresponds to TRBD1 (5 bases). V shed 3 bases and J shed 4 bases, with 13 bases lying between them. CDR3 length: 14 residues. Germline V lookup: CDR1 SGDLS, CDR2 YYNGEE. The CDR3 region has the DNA TGTGCCAGCAGCGGGGGGGATCCGGGCACTGAAGCTTTCTTT. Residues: CASSGGDPGTEAFF.

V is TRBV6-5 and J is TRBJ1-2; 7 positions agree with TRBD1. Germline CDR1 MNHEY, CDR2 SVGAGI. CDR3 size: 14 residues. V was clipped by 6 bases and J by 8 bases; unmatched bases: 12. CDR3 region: CASSRGEGAGGYTF. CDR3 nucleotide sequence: TGTGCCAGCAGCCGAGGAGAGGGGGCGGGAGGCTACACCTTC.

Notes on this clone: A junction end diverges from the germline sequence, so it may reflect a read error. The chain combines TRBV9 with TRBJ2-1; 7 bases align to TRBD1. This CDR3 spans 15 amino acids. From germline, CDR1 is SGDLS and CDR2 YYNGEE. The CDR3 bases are TGTGCCAGCAGCGTAGTTGGGACAGTCTCTAATGAACAGTTCTTC. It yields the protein CASSVVGTVSNEQFF.

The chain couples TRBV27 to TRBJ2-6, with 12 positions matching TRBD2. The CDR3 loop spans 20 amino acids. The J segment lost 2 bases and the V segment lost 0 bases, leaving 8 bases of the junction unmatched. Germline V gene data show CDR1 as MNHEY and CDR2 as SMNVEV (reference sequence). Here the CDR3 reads CASSLSRYLAGGTGANVLTF. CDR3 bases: TGTGCCAGCAGTTTATCGAGGTACCTAGCGGGAGGGACTGGGGCCAACGTCCTGACTTTC. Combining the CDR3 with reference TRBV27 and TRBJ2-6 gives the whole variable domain EAQVTQNPRYLITVTGKKLTVTCSQNMNHEYMSWYRQDPGLGLRQIYYSMNVEVTDKGDVPEGYKVSRKEKRNFPLILESPSPNQTSLYFCASSLSRYLAGGTGANVLTFGAGSRLTVL.

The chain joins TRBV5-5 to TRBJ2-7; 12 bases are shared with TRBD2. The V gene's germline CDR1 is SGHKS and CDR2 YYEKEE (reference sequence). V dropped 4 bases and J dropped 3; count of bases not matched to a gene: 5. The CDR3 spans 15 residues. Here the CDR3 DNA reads TGTGCCAGCAGCCTTGGACTAGCGGGGATCTACGAGCAGTACTTC. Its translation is CASSLGLAGIYEQYF.

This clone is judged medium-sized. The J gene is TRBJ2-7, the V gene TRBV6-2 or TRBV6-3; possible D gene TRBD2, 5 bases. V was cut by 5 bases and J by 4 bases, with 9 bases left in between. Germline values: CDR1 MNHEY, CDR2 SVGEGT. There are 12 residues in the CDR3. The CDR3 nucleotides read TGTGCCAGCAGTCCGGGGATTTACGAGCAGTACTTC. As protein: CASSPGIYEQYF.

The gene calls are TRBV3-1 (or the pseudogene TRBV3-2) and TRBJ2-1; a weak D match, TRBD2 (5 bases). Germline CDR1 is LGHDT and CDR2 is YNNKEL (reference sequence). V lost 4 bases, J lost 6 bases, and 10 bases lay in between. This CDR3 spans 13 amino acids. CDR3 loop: CASSREFGNEQFF. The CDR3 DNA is TGTGCCAGCAGCCGGGAGTTTGGCAATGAGCAGTTCTTC.

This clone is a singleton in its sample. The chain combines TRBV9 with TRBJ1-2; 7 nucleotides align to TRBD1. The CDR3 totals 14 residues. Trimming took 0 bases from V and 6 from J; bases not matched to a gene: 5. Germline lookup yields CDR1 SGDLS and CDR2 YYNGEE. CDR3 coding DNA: TGTGCCAGCAGCGTAGATGGCAGGGGGGATGGCTACACCTTC. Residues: CASSVDGRGDGYTF.

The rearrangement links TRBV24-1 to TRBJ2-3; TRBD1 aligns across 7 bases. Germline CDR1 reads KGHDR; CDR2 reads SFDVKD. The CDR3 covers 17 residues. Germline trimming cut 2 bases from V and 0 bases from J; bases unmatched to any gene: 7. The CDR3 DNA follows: TGTGCCACCAGTGATTGGGGAGAGGGGGCCAGCACAGATACGCAGTATTTT. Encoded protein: CATSDWGEGASTDTQYF.

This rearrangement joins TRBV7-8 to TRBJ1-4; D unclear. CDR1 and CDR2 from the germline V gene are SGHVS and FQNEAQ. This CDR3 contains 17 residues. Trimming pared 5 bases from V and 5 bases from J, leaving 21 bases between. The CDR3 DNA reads TGTGCCAGCAGCCTCCTTGGAGGGCTAGCTTCAAATGAAAAACTGTTTTTT. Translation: CASSLLGGLASNEKLFF.

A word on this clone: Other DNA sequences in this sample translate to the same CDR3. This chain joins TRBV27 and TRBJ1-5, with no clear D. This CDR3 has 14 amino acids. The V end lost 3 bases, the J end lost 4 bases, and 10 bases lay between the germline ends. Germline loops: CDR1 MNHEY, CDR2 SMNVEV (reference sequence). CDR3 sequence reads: CASSFKGGNQPQHF. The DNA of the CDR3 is TGTGCCAGCAGTTTCAAGGGAGGGAATCAGCCCCAGCATTTT.

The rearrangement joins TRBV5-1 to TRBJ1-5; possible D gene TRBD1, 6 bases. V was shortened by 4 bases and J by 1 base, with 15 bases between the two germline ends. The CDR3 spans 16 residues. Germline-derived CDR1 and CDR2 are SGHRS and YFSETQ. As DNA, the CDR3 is TGCGCCAGCAGCCCACAGGGCATCGAAAGCAATCAGCCCCAGCATTTT. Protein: CASSPQGIESNQPQHF.

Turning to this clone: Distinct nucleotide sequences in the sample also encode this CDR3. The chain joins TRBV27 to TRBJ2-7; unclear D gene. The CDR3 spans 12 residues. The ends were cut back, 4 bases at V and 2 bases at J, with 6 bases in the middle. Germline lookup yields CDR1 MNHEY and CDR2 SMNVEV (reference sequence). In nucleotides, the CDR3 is TGTGCCAGCAGTTCCCCCGCCTACGAGCAGTACTTC. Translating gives CASSSPAYEQYF.

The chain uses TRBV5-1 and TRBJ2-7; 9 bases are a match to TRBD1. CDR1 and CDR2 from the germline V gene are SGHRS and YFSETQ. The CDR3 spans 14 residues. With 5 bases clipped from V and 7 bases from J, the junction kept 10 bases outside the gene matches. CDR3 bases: TGCGCCAGCAGTCCTCTAGACAGGGGGATGGAGCAGTACTTC. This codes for CASSPLDRGMEQYF.

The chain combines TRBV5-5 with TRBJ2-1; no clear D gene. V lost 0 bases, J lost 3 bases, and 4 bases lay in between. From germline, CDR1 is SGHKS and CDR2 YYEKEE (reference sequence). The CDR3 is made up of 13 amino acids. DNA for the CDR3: TGTGCCAGCAGCTTGGGGCTCTACAATGAGCAGTTCTTC. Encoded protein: CASSLGLYNEQFF. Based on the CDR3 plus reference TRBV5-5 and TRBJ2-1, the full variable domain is DAGVTQSPTHLIKTRGQQVTLRCSPISGHKSVSWYQQVLGQGPQFIFQYYEKEERGRGNFPDRFSARQFPNYSSELNVNALLLGDSALYLCASSLGLYNEQFFGPGTRLTVL.